This TCR beta chain was recovered during a study of persistence of HIV-infected CD4 T cells. Study-wide background: Multiple blood draws of up to about 180 mL, except a couple of donors with single leukapheresis. Whole-study findings and limits: Antigen-responding cells were enriched for degenerate expanded CDR3beta sequences.

Cells were stimulated with CMV-infected fibroblast lysates at approximately 10 ug/mL. Sorted nonresponding memory CD4+ T cells were CD40L-negative, CD69-negative, CD45RO-high. Anti-CD28/CD49d costimulation, CD40-blocking antibody and enfuvirtide were given to CD8-depleted PBMCs for 15 to 20 hours. This CDR3 is 14 amino acids long. The immunoSEQ assay was version 4, run in survey mode. Repertoires were generated with immunoSEQ multiplex PCR, while TCRdb's copy carries only in-frame clones and drops some. The sample contains 25,000 to 35,000 clones, roughly four fifths of which appear only once. For this clone: Its antigen is not identified.

The clonotype comes from an adult man with HIV who was CMV-seropositive. Sequencing was performed on CD4+ T cells sorted from PBMCs after 18-hour stimulation, taken from a patient who received antiretroviral therapy. The chain joins TRBV21-1 to TRBJ2-3. TRBV21-1 counts as a pseudogene. CDR3 region: CASSKEGSTDTQYF. For the CDR3, the DNA is TGTGCCAGCAGCAAAGAGGGCAGCACAGATACGCAGTATTTT.